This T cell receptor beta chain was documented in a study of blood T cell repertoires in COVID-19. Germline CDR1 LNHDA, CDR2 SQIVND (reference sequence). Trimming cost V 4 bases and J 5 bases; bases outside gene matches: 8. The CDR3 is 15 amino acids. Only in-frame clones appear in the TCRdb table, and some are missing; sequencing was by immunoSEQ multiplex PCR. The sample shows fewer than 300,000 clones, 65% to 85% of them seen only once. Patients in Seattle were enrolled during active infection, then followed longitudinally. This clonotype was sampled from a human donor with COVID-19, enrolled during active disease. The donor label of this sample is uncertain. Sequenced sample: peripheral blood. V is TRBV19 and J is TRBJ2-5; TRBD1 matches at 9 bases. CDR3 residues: CASSSGQGIGETQYF. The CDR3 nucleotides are TGTGCCAGTAGTAGTGGACAGGGGATAGGGGAGACCCAGTACTTC.